Only a few counts were recorded for the clone carrying this T cell receptor (beta chain). Its antigen is not identified. Using viral peptide pools, the ViraFEST assay grew out antigen-specific CD4+ T cells prior to sequencing. Subsequent to 10 days of culture, CD4+ T cells were isolated. Participants were given two doses of BNT162b2 or mRNA-1273 vaccine. Each well held a few million PBMC cultured with around 9.2 ug/ml peptides and 9.5 to 10 IU/ml IL-2. Replacing half the medium with IL-2 medium was done on days 3 and 7. Trimming left V 0 bases short and J 11 bases short, with 16 bases between. The CDR3 is 14 amino acids. Germline CDR1 reads LNHNV; CDR2 reads YYDKDF (reference sequence). The data stem from a study of vaccination effects on CD4 cells after COVID-19. Study summary: The second dose preceded post-vaccine samples by a median of 72 days. Findings of the study overall: In the late period after vaccination, infection- and vaccine-induced clones contracted markedly.

The data were produced by immunoSEQ multiplex PCR, yet TCRdb's version contains in-frame clones alone and is incomplete. Among tens of thousands of clones listed, roughly two thirds were seen once. The sample consisted of CD4+ T cells from PBMCs cultured with HCoV-229E spike peptides, taken after COVID-19 vaccination. The chain combines TRBV15 with TRBJ1-1, with D uncertain. The TCR sequence derives from a human donor who received a COVID-19 vaccine. This chain's CDR3 is CATSRERVPIGAFF. CDR3 bases: TGTGCCACCAGCAGAGAAAGGGTTCCAATAGGGGCTTTCTTT.